Below, one TCR beta chain is given with its context. Its cognate antigen is unknown. This sample is drawn from a study of cytomegalovirus exposure and HLA in healthy donors. The wider study: Among about 179 million T cells, an earlier analysis found roughly 110 million unique TCR beta sequences. Whole-study findings and limits: CMV serostatus was the only recorded immune exposure for donors. Reports showed the classifier diagnosing cytomegalovirus status with high specificity and sensitivity.

PCR amplification relied on 60 Vbeta primers (plus 13 Jbeta primers). How the authors handled the data: Approximately 79 million unique TCR beta chains, roughly 11 million of them shared, were counted by a later analysis. Method: immunoSEQ multiplex PCR; TCRdb's copy keeps in-frame clones and lacks some. That table gives V, J and clone size, and the DNA gave D and trimming. The top ten clones hold under 3% of a sample with some 170,000 clones, 75% of them seen once. Sequencing was done on a sample of PBMCs. The sequence was collected from a woman aged 45-59 years in good health and CMV-seropositive.

CDR3 in DNA: TGTGCCATCAGTGAGTCGCAACAGGACTATGGCTACACCTTC. Its protein is CAISESQQDYGYTF. This chain uses TRBV10-3 with TRBJ1-2, with D possibly being TRBD1 (5 bases). Trimming cost V 0 bases and J 3 bases, with 8 bases left between them. The CDR3 is made up of 14 amino acids. Germline-derived CDR1 and CDR2 are ENHRY and SYGVKD.